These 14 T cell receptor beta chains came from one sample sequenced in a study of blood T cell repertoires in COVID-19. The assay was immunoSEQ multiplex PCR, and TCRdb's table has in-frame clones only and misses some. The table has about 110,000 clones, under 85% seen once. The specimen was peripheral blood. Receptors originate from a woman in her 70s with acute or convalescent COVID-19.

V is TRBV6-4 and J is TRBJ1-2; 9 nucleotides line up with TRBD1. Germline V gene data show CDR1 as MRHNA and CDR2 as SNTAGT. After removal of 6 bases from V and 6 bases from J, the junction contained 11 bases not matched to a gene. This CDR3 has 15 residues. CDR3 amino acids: CASSVEGTGSHGYTF. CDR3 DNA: TGTGCCAGCAGCGTCGAAGGGACAGGGAGCCATGGCTACACCTTC.

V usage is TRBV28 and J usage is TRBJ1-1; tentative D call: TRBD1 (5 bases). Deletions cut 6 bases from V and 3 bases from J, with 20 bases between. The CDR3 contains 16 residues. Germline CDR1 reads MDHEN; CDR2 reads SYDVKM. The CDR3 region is CASSLPGVGADTEAFF. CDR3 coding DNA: TGTGCCAGCAGCCTTCCCGGCGTTGGGGCGGACACTGAAGCTTTCTTT. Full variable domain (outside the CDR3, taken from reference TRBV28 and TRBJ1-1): DVKVTQSSRYLVKRTGEKVFLECVQDMDHENMFWYRQDPGLGLRLIYFSYDVKMKEKGDIPEGYSVSREKKERFSLILESASTNQTSMYLCASSLPGVGADTEAFFGQGTRLTVV.

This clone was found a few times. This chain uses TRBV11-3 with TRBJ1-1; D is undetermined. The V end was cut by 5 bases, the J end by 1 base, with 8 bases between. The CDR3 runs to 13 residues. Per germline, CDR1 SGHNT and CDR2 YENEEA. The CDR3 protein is CASSVTQNTEAFF. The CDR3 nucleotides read TGTGCCAGCAGCGTTACACAGAACACTGAAGCTTTCTTT.

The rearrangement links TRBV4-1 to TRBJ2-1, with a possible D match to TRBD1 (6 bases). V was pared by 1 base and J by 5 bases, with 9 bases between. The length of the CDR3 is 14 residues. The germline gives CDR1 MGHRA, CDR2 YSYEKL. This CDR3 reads CASSQGRQDNEQFF. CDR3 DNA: TGCGCCAGCAGCCAAGGACGACAGGACAATGAGCAGTTCTTC.

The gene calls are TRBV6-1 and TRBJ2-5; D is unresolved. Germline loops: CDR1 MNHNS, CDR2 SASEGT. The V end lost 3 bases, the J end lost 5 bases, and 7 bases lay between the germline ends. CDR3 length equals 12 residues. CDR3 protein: CASSEWRETQYF. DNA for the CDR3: TGTGCCAGCAGTGAGTGGCGGGAGACCCAGTACTTC.

The CDR3 coding sequence is TGTGCCAGCAGCCTCGGGGCCAACGTCCTGACTTTC. Amino acids: CASSLGANVLTF. The chain employs TRBV7-9 and TRBJ2-6, with D unclear. Deletions cut 5 bases from V and 4 bases from J, with 3 bases between. Germline V gene data show CDR1 as SEHNR and CDR2 as FQNEAQ (reference sequence). The CDR3 runs to 12 residues.

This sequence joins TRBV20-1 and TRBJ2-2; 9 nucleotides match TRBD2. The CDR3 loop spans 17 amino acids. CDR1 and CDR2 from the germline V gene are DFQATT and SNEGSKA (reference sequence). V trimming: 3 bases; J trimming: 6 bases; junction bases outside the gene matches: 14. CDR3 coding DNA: TGCAGTGCTAGTTCCGATGGGGCGGGAGGGGCCGCCGGGGAGCTGTTTTTT. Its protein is CSASSDGAGGAAGELFF.

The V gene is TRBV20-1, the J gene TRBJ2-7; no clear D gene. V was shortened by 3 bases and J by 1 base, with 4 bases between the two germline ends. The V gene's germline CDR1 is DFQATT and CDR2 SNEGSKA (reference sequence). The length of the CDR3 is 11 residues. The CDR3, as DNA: TGCAGTGCTAGCATGTCCTACGAGCAGTACTTC. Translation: CSASMSYEQYF.

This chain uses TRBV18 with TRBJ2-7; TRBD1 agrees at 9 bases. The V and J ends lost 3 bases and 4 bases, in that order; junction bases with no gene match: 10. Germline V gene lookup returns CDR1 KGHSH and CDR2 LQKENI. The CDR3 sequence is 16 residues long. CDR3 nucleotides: TGTGCCAGCTCACCCAACTCCGGGACAGGGCGGTACGAGCAGTACTTC. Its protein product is CASSPNSGTGRYEQYF.

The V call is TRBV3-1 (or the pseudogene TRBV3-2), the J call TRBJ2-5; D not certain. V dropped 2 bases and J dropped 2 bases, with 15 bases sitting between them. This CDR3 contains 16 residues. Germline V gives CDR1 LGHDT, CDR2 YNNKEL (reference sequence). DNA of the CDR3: TGTGCCAGCAGCCAAATTAGAGTTACCTCACAAGAGACCCAGTACTTC. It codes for CASSQIRVTSQETQYF.

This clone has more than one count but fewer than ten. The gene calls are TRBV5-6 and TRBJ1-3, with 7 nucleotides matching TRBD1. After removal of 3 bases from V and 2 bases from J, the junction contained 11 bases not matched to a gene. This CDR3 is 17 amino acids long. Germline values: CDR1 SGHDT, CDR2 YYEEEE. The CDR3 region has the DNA TGTGCCAGCAGCTCAGCGTTACAGGGGAATCCTGGAAACACCATATATTTT. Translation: CASSSALQGNPGNTIYF.

The CDR3 coding sequence is TGTGCCACCAGCAGCGACAGGGGAAATCAGCCCCAGCATTTT. Translation gives CATSSDRGNQPQHF. This chain links TRBV15 with TRBJ1-5; 8 bases align to TRBD1. J gave up 4 bases and V 3 bases, and 2 bases lay outside the gene matches. The CDR3 loop spans 14 amino acids. Per germline, CDR1 LNHNV and CDR2 YYDKDF (reference sequence).

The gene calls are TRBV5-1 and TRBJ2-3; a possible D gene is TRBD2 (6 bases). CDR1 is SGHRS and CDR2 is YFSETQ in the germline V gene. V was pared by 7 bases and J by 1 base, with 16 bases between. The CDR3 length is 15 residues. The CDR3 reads CASGQGGIGTDTQYF. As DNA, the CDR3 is TGCGCCAGCGGCCAGGGCGGGATCGGCACAGATACGCAGTATTTT.

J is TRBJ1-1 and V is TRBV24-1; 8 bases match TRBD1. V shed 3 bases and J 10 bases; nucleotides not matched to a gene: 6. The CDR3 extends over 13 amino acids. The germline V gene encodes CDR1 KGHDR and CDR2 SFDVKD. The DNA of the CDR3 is TGTGCCACCAGTGATCAAACAGGGGGGAGAGCTTTCTTT. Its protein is CATSDQTGGRAFF.